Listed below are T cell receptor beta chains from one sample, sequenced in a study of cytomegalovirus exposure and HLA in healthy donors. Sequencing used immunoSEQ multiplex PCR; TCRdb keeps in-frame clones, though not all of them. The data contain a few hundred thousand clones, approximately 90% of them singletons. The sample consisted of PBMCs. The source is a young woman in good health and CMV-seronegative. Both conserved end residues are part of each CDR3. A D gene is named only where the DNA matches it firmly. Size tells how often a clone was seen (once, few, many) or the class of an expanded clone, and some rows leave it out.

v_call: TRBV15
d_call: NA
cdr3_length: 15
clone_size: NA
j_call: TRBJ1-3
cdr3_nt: TGTGCCACCAGCAGCCGACAGCTCTCTGGAAACACCATATATTTT
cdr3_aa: CATSSRQLSGNTIYF

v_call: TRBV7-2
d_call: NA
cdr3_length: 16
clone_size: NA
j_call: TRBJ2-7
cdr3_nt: TGTGCCAGCAGCTTAGAGGTGGGAGGAGGGGTCTACGAGCAGTACTTC
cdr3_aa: CASSLEVGGGVYEQYF

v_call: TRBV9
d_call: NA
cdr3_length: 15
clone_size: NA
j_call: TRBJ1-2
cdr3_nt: TGTGCCAGCAGCGCCCCGTACAGGGACGTCTATGGCTACACCTTC
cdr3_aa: CASSAPYRDVYGYTF

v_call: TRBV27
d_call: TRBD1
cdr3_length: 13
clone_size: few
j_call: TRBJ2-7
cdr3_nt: TGTGCCAGCAGTGGGACAGGGGGCAGCGAGCAGTACTTC
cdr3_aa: CASSGTGGSEQYF

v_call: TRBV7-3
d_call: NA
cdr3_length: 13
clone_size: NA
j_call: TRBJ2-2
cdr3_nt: TGTGCCAGCAGCCCAAGGGGTCCCGGGGAGCTGTTTTTT
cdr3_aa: CASSPRGPGELFF

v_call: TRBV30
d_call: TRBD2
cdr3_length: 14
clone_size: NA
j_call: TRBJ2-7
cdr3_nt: TGTGCCTGGAGTCCGGGGGGGGTGTCGGCCGAGCAGTACTTC
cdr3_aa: CAWSPGGVSAEQYF

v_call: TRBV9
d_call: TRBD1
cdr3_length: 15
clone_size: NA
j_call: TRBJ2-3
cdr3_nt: TGTGCCAGCAGCGTAGCGGCAGGGGGCGCAGATACGCAGTATTTT
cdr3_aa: CASSVAAGGADTQYF

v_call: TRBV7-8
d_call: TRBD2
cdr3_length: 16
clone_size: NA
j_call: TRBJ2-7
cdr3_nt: TGTGCCAGCAGCTTAGTGGGGACTAGCGTTACCTACGAGCAGTACTTC
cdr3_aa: CASSLVGTSVTYEQYF

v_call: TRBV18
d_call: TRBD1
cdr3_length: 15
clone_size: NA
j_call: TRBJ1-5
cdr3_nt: TGTGCCAGCTCACCACTACAGGGGGGGAATCAGCCCCAGCATTTT
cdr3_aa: CASSPLQGGNQPQHF

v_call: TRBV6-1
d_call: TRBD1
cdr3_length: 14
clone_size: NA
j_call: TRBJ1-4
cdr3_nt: TGTGCCAGCATGACAGGGTCAACTAATGAAAAACTGTTTTTT
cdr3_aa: CASMTGSTNEKLFF

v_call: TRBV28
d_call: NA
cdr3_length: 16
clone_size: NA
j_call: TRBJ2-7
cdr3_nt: TGTGCCAGCAGTCCCCAATCCGGCGGGAATATTCGCGAGCAGTACTTC
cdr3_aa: CASSPQSGGNIREQYF

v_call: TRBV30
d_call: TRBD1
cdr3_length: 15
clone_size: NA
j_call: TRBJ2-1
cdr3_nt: TGTGCCTGGAGGGGGGCGACAGGGGGAAAGGGTGAGCAGTTCTTC
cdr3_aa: CAWRGATGGKGEQFF

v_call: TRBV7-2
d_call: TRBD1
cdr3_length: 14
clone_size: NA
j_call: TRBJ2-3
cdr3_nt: TGTGCCAGCAGCTTAGCAACAGGGGCAGATACGCAGTATTTT
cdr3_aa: CASSLATGADTQYF

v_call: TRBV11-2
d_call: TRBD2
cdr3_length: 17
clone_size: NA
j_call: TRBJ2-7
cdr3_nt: TGTGCCAGCAGCTTAGAGGGACTAGCGGCCGGCTCCTACGAGCAGTACTTC
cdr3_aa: CASSLEGLAAGSYEQYF

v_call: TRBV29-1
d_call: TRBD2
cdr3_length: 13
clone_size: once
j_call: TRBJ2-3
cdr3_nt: TGCAGCGTTGTTGCGGGAGGGCTGGATACGCAGTATTTT
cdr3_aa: CSVVAGGLDTQYF

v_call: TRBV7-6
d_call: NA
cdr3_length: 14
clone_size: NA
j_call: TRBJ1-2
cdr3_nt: TGTGCCAGCAGCGAGAACGGTCTCCTCTATGGCTACACCTTC
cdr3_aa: CASSENGLLYGYTF

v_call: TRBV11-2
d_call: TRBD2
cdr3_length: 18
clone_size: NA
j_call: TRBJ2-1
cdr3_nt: TGTGCCAGCAGCTTAGTAAGCGGACTAGCGGGGCTCTACAATGAGCAGTTCTTC
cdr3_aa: CASSLVSGLAGLYNEQFF

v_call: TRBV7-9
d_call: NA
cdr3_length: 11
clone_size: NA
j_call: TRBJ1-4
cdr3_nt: TGTGCCAGCAGCTTAGGTCAGGAACTGTTTTTT
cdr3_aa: CASSLGQELFF

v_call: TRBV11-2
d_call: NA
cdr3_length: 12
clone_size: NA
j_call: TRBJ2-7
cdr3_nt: TGTGCCAGCAGCCCCGGTATCTACGAGCAGTACTTC
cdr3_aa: CASSPGIYEQYF

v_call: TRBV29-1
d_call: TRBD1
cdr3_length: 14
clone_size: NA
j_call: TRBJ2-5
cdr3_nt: TGCAGCGTCCGACAGGGGGCCCCCAAAGAGACCCAGTACTTC
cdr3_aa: CSVRQGAPKETQYF

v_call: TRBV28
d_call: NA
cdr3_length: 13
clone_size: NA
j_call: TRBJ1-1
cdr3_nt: TGTGCCAGCAGTTTAGTTGGCCACACTGAAGCTTTCTTT
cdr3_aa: CASSLVGHTEAFF

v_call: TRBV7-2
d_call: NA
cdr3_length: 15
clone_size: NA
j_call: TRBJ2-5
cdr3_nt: TGTGCCAGCAGCGCGGCGCCTACTTCTTTAGAGACCCAGTACTTC
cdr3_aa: CASSAAPTSLETQYF

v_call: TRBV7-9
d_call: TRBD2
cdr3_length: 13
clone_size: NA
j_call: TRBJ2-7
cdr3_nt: TGTGCCGCCCAGCTAGCGGGAGTACAAGAGCAGTACTTC
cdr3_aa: CAAQLAGVQEQYF

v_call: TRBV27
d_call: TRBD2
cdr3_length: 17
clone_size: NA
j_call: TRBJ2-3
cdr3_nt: TGTGCCAGCTCTGCAATACGACTAGCGGGTTATTTAGATACGCAGTATTTT
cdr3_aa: CASSAIRLAGYLDTQYF

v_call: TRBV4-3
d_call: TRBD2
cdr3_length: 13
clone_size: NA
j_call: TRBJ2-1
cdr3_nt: TGCGCCAGCAGCCAAGAGGCTAGCGGGAGAGGCTTCTTC
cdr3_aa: CASSQEASGRGFF

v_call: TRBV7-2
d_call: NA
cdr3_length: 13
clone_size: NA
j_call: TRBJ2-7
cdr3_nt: TGTGCCAGCAGCCCAAGTGCGGTCTACGAGCAGTACTTC
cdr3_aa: CASSPSAVYEQYF

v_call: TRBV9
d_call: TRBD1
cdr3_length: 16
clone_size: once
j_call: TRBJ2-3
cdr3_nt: TGTGCCAGCAGCGTAGGAGGGGGCAACACTCCAGATACGCAGTATTTT
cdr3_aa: CASSVGGGNTPDTQYF

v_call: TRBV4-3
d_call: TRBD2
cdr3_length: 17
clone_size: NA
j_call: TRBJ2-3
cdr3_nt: TGCGCCAGCAGCCGGAATATGCGGGAGCATGGTAAAGATACGCAGTATTTT
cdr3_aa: CASSRNMREHGKDTQYF

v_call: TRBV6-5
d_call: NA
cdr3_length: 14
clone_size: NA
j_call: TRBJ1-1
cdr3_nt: TGTGCCAGCAGTAATTCGGGGATTTGGACTGAAGCTTTCTTT
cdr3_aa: CASSNSGIWTEAFF

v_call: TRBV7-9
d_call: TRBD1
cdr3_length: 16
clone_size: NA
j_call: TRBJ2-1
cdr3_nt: TGTGCCAGCAGCCACGGGACAGGGAGCTTTTACAATGAGCAGTTCTTC
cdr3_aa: CASSHGTGSFYNEQFF

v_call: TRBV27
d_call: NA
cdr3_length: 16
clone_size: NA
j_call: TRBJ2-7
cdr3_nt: TGTGCCAGCAGTTCGTCTTATAGGGGGAGTTTTTACGAGCAGTACTTC
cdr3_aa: CASSSSYRGSFYEQYF

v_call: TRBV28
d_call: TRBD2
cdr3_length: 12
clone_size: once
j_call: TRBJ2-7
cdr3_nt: TGTGCCAGTAGCGGGGTACCCTACGAGCAGTACTTC
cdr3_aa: CASSGVPYEQYF

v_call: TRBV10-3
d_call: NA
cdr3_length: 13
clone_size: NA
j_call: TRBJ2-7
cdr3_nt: TGTGCCATCAGTTACAGGGGAGGCGACGAGCAGTACTTC
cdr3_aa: CAISYRGGDEQYF

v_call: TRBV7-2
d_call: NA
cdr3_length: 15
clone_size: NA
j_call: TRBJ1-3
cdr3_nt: TGTGCCAGCAGCTCCCAGGCTACCTCTGGAAACACCATATATTTT
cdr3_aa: CASSSQATSGNTIYF

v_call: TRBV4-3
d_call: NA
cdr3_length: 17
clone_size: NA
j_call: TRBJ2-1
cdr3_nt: TGCGCCAGCAGCCAATCGCGGACAGTTTTCCTCCACAATGAGCAGTTCTTC
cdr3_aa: CASSQSRTVFLHNEQFF

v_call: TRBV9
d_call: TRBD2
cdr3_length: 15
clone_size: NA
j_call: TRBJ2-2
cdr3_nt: TGTGCCAGCAGCGGGTGGGGACTAGCTGCCGGGGAGCTGTTTTTT
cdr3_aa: CASSGWGLAAGELFF

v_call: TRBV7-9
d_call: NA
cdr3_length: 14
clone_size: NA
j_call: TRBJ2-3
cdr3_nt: TGTGCCAGCAGCTCCACAGGGAGGGGAGATACGCAGTATTTT
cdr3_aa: CASSSTGRGDTQYF

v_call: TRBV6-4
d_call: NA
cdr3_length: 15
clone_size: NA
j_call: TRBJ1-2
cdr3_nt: TGTGCCAGCAGTGACCCGGGGGGGTTAAACTATGGCTACACCTTC
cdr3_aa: CASSDPGGLNYGYTF

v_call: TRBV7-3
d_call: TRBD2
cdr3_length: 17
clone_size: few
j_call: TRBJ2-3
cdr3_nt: TGTGCCAGCAGCTTAGAAGGAGCGGGAGGGCCGACAGATACGCAGTATTTT
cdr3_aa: CASSLEGAGGPTDTQYF

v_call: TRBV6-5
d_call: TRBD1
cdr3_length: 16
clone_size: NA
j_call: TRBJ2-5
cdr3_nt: TGTGCCAGCAGTTATCCAACAGGGGGGAAACAAGAGACCCAGTACTTC
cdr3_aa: CASSYPTGGKQETQYF

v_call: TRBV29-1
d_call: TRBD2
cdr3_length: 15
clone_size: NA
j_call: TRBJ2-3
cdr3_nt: TGCAGCGTTGAGTCTAGCGGGAGTCTCACAGATACGCAGTATTTT
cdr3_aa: CSVESSGSLTDTQYF

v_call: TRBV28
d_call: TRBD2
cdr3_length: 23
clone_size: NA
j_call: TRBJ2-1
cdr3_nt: TGTGCCAGCAGTCCTCGTCCCGGGACTAGCGGGAGGGCGAAGGTCGGCTCCTACAATGAGCAGTTCTTC
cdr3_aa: CASSPRPGTSGRAKVGSYNEQFF

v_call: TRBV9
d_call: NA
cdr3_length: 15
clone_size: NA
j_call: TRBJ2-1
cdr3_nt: TGTGCCAGCAGCCTCGGAGGGTGGGAGTCTGATGAGCAGTTCTTC
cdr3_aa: CASSLGGWESDEQFF

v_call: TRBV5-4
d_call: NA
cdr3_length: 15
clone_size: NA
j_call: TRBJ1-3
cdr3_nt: TGTGCCAGCAGCCCCCAGGGGTCCCCTGGAAACACCATATATTTT
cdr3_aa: CASSPQGSPGNTIYF

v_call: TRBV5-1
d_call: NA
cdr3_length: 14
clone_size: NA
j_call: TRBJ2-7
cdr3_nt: TGCGCCAGCAGCTTGGACAGGGGAGGCTACGAGCAGTACTTC
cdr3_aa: CASSLDRGGYEQYF